This TCR beta chain was recorded in a study of shared clonotypes between healthy human individuals. Profiling relied on immunoSEQ multiplex PCR, and the TCRdb table lists in-frame clones only, not all of them. Among roughly 1,600,000 clones listed, around 98.5% were seen once. The source material was naive CD4+ T cells sorted from blood. The subset is: CD45RA+ positively selected. The clonotype originates from a man aged 25-45 years in good health.

The CDR3 DNA is TGTGCCAGCAGTTTAGGACTAGCGGTAGTTTACGAGCAGTACTTC. This gives the protein CASSLGLAVVYEQYF. The chain couples TRBV28 to TRBJ2-7; 10 nucleotides agree with TRBD2. This CDR3 region has 15 residues. Germline trimming cut 2 bases from V and 4 bases from J; bases unmatched to any gene: 5. Germline CDR1 and CDR2: MDHEN and SYDVKM.